This TCR beta chain was identified during a study of shared clonotypes between healthy human individuals (dated by TCRdb to the early 2020s). Notes on the research overall: The cohort included three men and a couple of women between 18 and 49 years of age. Per donor, three plates each were used for CD4 naive and CD4 memory, two for CD8 naive, and one for CD8 memory. To estimate repertoire size and how much clonotype sharing occurs between individuals, the study deeply sequenced the blood TCR repertoires of about five healthy adults. To increase sequencing depth and limit assay-specific biases, TCR repertoire library preparation and sequencing were carried out by different laboratories using diverse techniques. Per donor, leukapheresis produced somewhere between about 0.9 and 9.5 billion PBMCs. Summary of the overall study and its limitations: Incomplete sequencing was indicated by rarefaction of sorted-subset datasets, despite the large sequencing depth. Across a handful of donors, around 5% of naive CD4, 3% to 4% of naive CD8, around 2.5% of memory CD4, and approximately 0.4% of memory CD8 clonotypes were shared. Naive subsets generally had larger estimated clonotype richness than memory subsets did. Sampling was limited to blood, and TCR repertoires in tissue likely differ from TCR repertoires in blood. Compared with non-shared clonotypes, the clonotypes found in all four sorted-subset donors had higher generation probabilities. Pairwise subsampling indicated that sequencing depth was expected to affect the degree of clonotype sharing among donors. The small number of donors limited the genetic and exposure-history diversity represented.

Donors were healthy HIV-negative adults with no recently reported acute infections or vaccinations. Every donor was a Caucasian adult residing in Nashville, Tennessee, USA. Magnetic negative selection was used to enrich CD4+ T cells, after which naive cells were positively selected on CD45RA and the negative fraction became the memory subset. After blood collection by leukapheresis, PBMCs were isolated using Ficoll-Histopaque density gradient centrifugation and then cryopreserved in the vapor phase of liquid nitrogen. Purity and quantity of every magnetically sorted T cell population were checked by analytical flow cytometry. Genomic DNA was isolated from each sorted fraction and quantified by UV absorbance on a Nanodrop 2000c. From the germline V gene, CDR1 is SGDLS and CDR2 is YYNGEE. V sheds 0 bases and J sheds 3 bases, leaving 13 bases between their ends. Counted from cysteine to phenylalanine, this CDR3 has 15 amino acids. Only the CDR3 portion is preserved as DNA: 45 bases, with reading frame beginning at the first base.

Using the deep immunoSEQ assay, TCR CDR3 regions were amplified from genomic DNA by multiplex PCR. For each cell subset, the extracted genomic DNA was distributed evenly across all wells of several immunoSEQ 96-well plates, and each plate served as one replicate. For sorted subsets, approximately 0.2 ug of genomic DNA, equivalent to roughly 33,000 T cell genomes, went into each replicate PCR. The purified libraries were quantified using a Qubit 3.0 fluorometer, sized with a Bioanalyzer 2100, and then quantified again using the KAPA Library Quantification kit. Every immunoSEQ 96-well plate was sequenced on a dedicated single-read 150-cycle Illumina NextSeq 550 flow cell. On the authors' methods: The immunoSEQ output contained only junctional sequences without quality scores, so filtering could not match that applied to full-length reads. Sequences were annotated with PyIR, a Python wrapper for IgBLAST v1.9, using IMGT germline references to assign V/J genes and CDR3. Any read was removed if the V/J assignment was weak (E-value above 1e-6), the CDR3 was missing, or the read contained stop codons, out-of-frame junctions, or ambiguous translated residues. V3J clonotypes were defined as sequences sharing the same inferred V gene, J gene, and CDR3 amino acid sequence. To compute the percentage overlap between repertoires, the number of shared unique clonotypes was divided by the size of the smaller repertoire. Richness of each repertoire was evaluated using RTK rarefaction, the Chao1 estimator, and Recon v2.1 estimates of unobserved clonotypes. Generation probabilities were computed with OLGA for all TCRbeta clonotypes obtained by the gDNA method from several donors. TCRdb mirrors the immuneACCESS table, restricted to in-frame sequences. Some clones are absent from its copies; in checked studies, under half trace to an unresolved V gene, and the reason for the others is unknown. The V and J calls and clone size were taken over from that table, and D and trimming were inferred from the DNA. In all, the sample holds roughly 2,500,000 clones, and approximately 93% of those were seen once. The top ten constitute approximately 0.36% of the sample.

Concerning this clone: Which antigen it targets is not known. It has no much larger one-base neighbor in the sample; base qualities were not kept.

The sequenced material came from naive CD4+ T cells from PBMCs. The intended sense of this specimen's cell subset or site label: CD45RA+ positively selected. This sequence uses TRBV9 and TRBJ2-7; a tentative D match to TRBD1 spans 6 bases. The TCR was taken from a man younger than 30 in good health. Some clones in this sample may be carry-over from other donors' samples. Here is the DNA: TGTGCCAGCAGCGTAGATCCCACGGACAGCTACGAGCAGTACTTC. Its product reads: CASSVDPTDSYEQYF.